A selection of T cell receptor beta chains follows, all from one sample in a study of PD-L1 blockade in urothelial cancer. The table came from immunoSEQ multiplex PCR; TCRdb's copy has only in-frame clones and leaves some out. The sample carries 60,000 or so clones, about 76% recorded once. The material was PBMCs, obtained around atezolizumab (anti-PD-L1) treatment. The receptors here all came from a man in his 70s with urothelial cancer. Each CDR3 is given with its conserved first and last residue. The D gene is left open where the match is weak. Rows may omit the clone size; those that give it use once, few, many or a size class.

>.|TRBJ1-3|TRBV19|.
TGTGCCAGTAATCAGAGACAGAGCTCTGGAAACACCATATATTTT
CASNQRQSSGNTIYF
>TRBD2|TRBJ2-7|TRBV7-2|.
TGTGCCAGCAGCTACCCTAGCGGAAGCTCCTACGAGCAGTACTTC
CASSYPSGSSYEQYF
>.|TRBJ2-7|TRBV6-1|.
TGTGCCAGCAGTTCCGGGACTTTCCCCTACGAGCAGTACTTC
CASSSGTFPYEQYF
>TRBD1|TRBJ1-4|TRBV7-9|.
TGTGCCAGCAGCCCCGGACAGGGAGGTAATAATGAAAAACTGTTTTTT
CASSPGQGGNNEKLFF
>TRBD2|TRBJ2-1|TRBV6-4|once
TGTGCCAGCAGCACCCTTGCGGGAGCCTACAATGAGCAGTTCTTC
CASSTLAGAYNEQFF
>TRBD2|TRBJ2-2|TRBV5-1|once
TGCGCCAGCAGCTTGAATAGCGGGAAGGCCGGGGAGCTGTTTTTT
CASSLNSGKAGELFF
>TRBD2|TRBJ2-3|TRBV5-4|.
TGTGCCAGCAGCAGCTGGACTAGCGGGAGTTTGCCAGATACGCAGTATTTT
CASSSWTSGSLPDTQYF
>.|TRBJ1-1|TRBV11-2|.
TGTGCCAGCAGCTTAAGAGGGATCACTACTGAAGCTTTCTTT
CASSLRGITTEAFF
>.|TRBJ2-7|TRBV14|.
TGTGCCAGCAGCCAAGCTAGGGGAGGCTACGAGCAGTACTTC
CASSQARGGYEQYF
>TRBD1|TRBJ2-1|TRBV5-1|.
TGCGCCAGCTGTGACAGGGCCGGTGGGAATGAGCAGTTCTTC
CASCDRAGGNEQFF
>.|TRBJ1-1|TRBV5-1|.
TGCGCCAGCAGCTTGTGGGGAGGGGGGGCCACTGAAGCTTTCTTT
CASSLWGGGATEAFF
>.|TRBJ1-1|TRBV15|.
TGTGCCACCAGCAGAGATCGGACACTGAACACTGAAGCTTTCTTT
CATSRDRTLNTEAFF
>TRBD2|TRBJ2-3|TRBV4-1|.
TGCGCCAGCAGCCAAGATAGGGGCGGGGAGGGCGATACGCAGTATTTT
CASSQDRGGEGDTQYF
>.|TRBJ1-1|TRBV6-5|.
TGTGCCAGCAGTTACTCGAGACGGAGGAGCACTGAAGCTTTCTTT
CASSYSRRRSTEAFF
>.|TRBJ1-5|TRBV10-3|.
TGTGCCATCAGTGTCCCCGCCGGGACTTCTAGGGATCAGCCCCAGCATTTT
CAISVPAGTSRDQPQHF